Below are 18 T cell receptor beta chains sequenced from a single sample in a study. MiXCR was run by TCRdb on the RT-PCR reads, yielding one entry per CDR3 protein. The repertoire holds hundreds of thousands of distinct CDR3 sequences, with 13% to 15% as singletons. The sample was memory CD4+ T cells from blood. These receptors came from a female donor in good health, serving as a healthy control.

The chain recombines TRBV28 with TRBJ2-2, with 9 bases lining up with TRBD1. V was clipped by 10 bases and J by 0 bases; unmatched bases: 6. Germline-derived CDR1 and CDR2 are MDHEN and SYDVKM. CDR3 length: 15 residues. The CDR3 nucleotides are TGTGCCACCAGAACAGGGGGCGCGAACACCGGGGAGCTGTTTTTT. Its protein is CATRTGGANTGELFF.

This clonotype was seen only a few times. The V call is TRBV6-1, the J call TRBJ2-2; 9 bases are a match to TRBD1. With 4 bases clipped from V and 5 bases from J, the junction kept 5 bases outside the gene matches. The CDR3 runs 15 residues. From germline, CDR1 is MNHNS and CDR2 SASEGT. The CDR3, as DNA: TGTGCCAGCAGTGTCCAAGACAGGGGGACCGGGGAGCTGTTTTTT. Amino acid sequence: CASSVQDRGTGELFF.

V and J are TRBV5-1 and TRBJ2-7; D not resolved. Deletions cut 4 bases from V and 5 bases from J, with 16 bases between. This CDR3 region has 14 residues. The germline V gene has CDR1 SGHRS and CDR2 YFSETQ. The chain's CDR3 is CASSIGRVSDEQYF. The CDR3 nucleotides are TGCGCCAGCAGCATAGGGCGAGTCTCGGACGAGCAGTACTTC.

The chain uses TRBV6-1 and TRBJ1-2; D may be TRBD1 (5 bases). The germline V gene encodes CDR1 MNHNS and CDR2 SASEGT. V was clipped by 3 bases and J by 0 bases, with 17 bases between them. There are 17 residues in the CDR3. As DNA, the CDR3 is TGTGCCAGCAGTGATCCGGCAGGGCTCCCAGCTAACTATGGCTACACCTTC. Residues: CASSDPAGLPANYGYTF.

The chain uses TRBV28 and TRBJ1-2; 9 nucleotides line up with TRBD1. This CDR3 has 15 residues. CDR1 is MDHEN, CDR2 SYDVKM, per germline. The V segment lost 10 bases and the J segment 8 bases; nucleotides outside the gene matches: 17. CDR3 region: CATTPTGGTGRGYTF. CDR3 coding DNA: TGTGCCACTACACCTACAGGGGGGACAGGGCGAGGCTACACCTTC.

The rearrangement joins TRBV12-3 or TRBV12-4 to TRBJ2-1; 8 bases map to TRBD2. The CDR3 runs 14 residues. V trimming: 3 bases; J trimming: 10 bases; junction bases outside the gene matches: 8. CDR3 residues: CASSLAGGALEQFF. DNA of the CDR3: TGTGCCAGCAGTTTGGCCGGGGGGGCCTTGGAGCAGTTCTTC.

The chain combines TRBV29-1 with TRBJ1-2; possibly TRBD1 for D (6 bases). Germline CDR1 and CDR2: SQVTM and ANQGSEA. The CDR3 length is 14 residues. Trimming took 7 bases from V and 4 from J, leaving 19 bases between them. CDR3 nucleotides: TGCAGCGCCCGATTACAGGGCGGAAGCTATGGCTACACCTTC. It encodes CSARLQGGSYGYTF.

The CDR3: CASSLNPPNRAGGLYNEQFF. For the CDR3, the DNA is TGTGCCAGCAGCTTAAACCCCCCCAATCGAGCGGGGGGGCTTTACAATGAGCAGTTCTTC. The gene calls are TRBV7-3 and TRBJ2-1; TRBD2 matches 10 bases. V shed 1 base and J 4 bases; nucleotides not matched to a gene: 16. Germline V gives CDR1 SGHTA, CDR2 FQGTGA. This CDR3 region has 20 residues.

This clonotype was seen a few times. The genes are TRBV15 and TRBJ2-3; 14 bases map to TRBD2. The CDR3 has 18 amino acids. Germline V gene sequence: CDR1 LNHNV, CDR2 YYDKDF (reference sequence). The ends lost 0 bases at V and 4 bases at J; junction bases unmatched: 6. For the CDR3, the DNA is TGTGCCACCAGCAGAGAGCACGGGACTAGCGGGAGAGCAGATACGCAGTATTTT. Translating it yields CATSREHGTSGRADTQYF.

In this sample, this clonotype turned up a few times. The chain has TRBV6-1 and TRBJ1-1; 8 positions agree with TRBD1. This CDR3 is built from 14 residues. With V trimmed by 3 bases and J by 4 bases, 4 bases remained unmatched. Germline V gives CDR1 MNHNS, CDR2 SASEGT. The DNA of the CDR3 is TGTGCCAGCAGTGACGTTACAGGGGGCACTGAAGCTTTCTTT. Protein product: CASSDVTGGTEAFF.

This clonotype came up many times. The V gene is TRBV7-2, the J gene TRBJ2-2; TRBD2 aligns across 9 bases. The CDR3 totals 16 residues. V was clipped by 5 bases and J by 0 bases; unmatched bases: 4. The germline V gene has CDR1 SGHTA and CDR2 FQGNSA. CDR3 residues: CASSETSGPNTGELFF. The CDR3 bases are TGTGCCAGCAGCGAAACTAGCGGGCCGAACACCGGGGAGCTGTTTTTT.

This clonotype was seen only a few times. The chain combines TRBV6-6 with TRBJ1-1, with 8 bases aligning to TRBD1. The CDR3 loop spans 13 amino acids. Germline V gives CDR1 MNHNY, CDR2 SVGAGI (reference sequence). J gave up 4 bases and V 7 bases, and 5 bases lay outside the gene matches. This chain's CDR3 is CASIQGASTEAFF. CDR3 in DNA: TGTGCCAGCATTCAGGGGGCTAGCACTGAAGCTTTCTTT.

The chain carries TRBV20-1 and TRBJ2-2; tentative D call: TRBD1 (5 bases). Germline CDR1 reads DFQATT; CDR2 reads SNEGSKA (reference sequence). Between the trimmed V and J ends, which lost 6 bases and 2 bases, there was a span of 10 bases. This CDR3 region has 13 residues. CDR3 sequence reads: CSALGVNTGELFF. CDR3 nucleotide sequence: TGCAGTGCCCTAGGGGTCAACACCGGGGAGCTGTTTTTT.

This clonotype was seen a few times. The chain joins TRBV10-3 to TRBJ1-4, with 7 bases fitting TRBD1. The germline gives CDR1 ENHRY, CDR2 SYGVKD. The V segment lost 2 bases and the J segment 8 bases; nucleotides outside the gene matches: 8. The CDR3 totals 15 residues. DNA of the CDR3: TGTGCCATCAGTGAGAGGGATAAAGGGGGCGAAAAACTGTTTTTT. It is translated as CAISERDKGGEKLFF.

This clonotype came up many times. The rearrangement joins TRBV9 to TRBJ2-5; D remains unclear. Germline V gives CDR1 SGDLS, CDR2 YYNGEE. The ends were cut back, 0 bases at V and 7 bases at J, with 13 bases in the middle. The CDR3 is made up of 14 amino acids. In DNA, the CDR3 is TGTGCCAGCAGCGTAGACGACCTCCTCGGGACCCAGTACTTC. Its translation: CASSVDDLLGTQYF.

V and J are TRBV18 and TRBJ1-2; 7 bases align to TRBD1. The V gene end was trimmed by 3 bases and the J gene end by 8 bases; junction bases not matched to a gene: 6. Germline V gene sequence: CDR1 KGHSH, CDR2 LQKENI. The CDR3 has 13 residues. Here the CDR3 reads CASSPDRFRGYTF. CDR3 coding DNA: TGTGCCAGCTCACCGGACAGGTTCAGGGGCTACACCTTC.

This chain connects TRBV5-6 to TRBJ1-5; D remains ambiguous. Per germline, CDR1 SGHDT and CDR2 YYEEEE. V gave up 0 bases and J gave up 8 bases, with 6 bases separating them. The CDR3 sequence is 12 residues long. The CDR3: CASSLGDKPQHF. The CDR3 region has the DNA TGTGCCAGCAGCTTGGGGGATAAGCCCCAGCATTTT.

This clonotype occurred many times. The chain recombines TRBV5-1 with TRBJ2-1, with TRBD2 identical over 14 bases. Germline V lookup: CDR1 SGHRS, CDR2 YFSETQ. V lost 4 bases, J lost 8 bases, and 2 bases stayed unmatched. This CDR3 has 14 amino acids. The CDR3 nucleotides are TGCGCCAGCAGCGGGACTAGCGGGAGCGATGAGCAGTTCTTC. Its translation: CASSGTSGSDEQFF.